This entry lists 12 T cell receptor beta chains sequenced from one sample in a study of regulatory T cells in long-lasting Graves disease. CDR3-region Arm-PCR and iRepertoire HTBI primers produced the TCR beta libraries. TCRdb ran MiXCR on the multiplex PCR reads and lists one entry per CDR3 protein. Here the sample spans some 340,000 distinct CDR3 sequences, approximately 25% being singletons. The time point here: persistent/refractory GD, antithyroid drugs over 5 years with positive TRAb. After RNA was extracted from PBMCs, the TCR library was made from it. Sequenced material: peripheral blood mononuclear cells (PBMCs), taken when the disease was refractory, from a patient treated with antithyroid drugs. The source of these receptors is a woman between 40 and 55 years old with Graves disease.

This clonotype was counted ten times or more. The gene calls are TRBV28 and TRBJ2-5; perhaps TRBD2 as D (5 bases). Trimming took 3 bases from V and 7 from J, leaving 9 bases between them. The CDR3 spans 12 residues. From germline, CDR1 is MDHEN and CDR2 SYDVKM. The CDR3 region has the DNA TGTGCCAGCAGTTTGGGAGTGCGGACCCAGTACTTC. Translation gives CASSLGVRTQYF.

This clonotype was seen at least ten times. The chain has TRBV7-9 and TRBJ1-5; 7 positions match TRBD1. The CDR3 is 14 amino acids. The V and J ends lost 5 bases and 2 bases, in that order; junction bases with no gene match: 3. Per the germline V gene, CDR1 is SEHNR and CDR2 is FQNEAQ (reference sequence). CDR3 residues: CASSIGTGNQPQHF. The DNA of the CDR3 is TGTGCCAGCAGCATTGGGACAGGCAATCAGCCCCAGCATTTT.

There are many counts of this clonotype. This chain links TRBV2 with TRBJ1-4, with D uncertain. Looked up from germline, CDR1 is SNHLY and CDR2 is FYNNEI. This CDR3 is 14 amino acids long. The V and J ends lost 8 bases and 10 bases respectively, with 20 bases between them. The CDR3 is CASSPDVFTGKLFF. CDR3 DNA sequence: TGTGCCAGCTCCCCGGACGTATTCACTGGAAAACTGTTTTTT.

In its sample, this clonotype was seen many times. V gene TRBV19 combines with J gene TRBJ1-5; no definite D call. The V end was cut by 3 bases, the J end by 0 bases, with 9 bases between. This CDR3 region has 15 residues. Germline CDR1 LNHDA, CDR2 SQIVND (reference sequence). The CDR3 sequence is CASSMAGYSNQPQHF. The CDR3 DNA sequence: TGTGCCAGTAGTATGGCAGGTTATAGCAATCAGCCCCAGCATTTT.

The V and J genes are TRBV29-1 and TRBJ2-4; D perhaps matches TRBD1 (5 bases). V was cut by 6 bases and J by 0 bases, with 9 bases left in between. In germline, CDR1 is SQVTM, CDR2 ANQGSEA. The length of the CDR3 is 13 residues. In DNA form, the CDR3 reads TGCAGCGTCCGAGACAGAGCCAAAAACATTCAGTACTTC. This sequence encodes CSVRDRAKNIQYF.

This clonotype was counted a single time. The chain is built from TRBV3-1 and TRBJ1-5; D gene uncertain. In germline, CDR1 is LGHDT, CDR2 YNNKEL (reference sequence). Trimming stripped 8 bases from V and 3 bases from J, with 8 bases between. The CDR3 has 12 amino acids. CDR3 amino acids: CASGELNQPQHF. Written as DNA, the CDR3 is TGTGCCAGCGGGGAGCTCAATCAGCCCCAGCATTTT.

The chain couples TRBV4-2 to TRBJ2-7; weak D call: TRBD1 (5 bases). Germline CDR1 reads LGHNA; CDR2 reads YNFKEQ. This CDR3 region has 15 residues. Trimming pared 1 base from V and 0 bases from J, leaving 10 bases between. The CDR3 nucleotides read TGTGCCAGCAGCCAAGTTCAGGGCCTCTCCTACGAGCAGTACTTC. This encodes CASSQVQGLSYEQYF.

This clonotype was recorded at least ten times. The V call is TRBV5-1, the J call TRBJ1-1, with no clear D. The CDR3 length is 14 residues. Trimming left V 0 bases short and J 2 bases short, with 8 bases between. Germline CDR1 reads SGHRS; CDR2 reads YFSETQ. The DNA for the CDR3 is TGCGCCAGCAGCTTGGACCCAGTTAACACTGAAGCTTTCTTT. Its protein product is CASSLDPVNTEAFF. The whole variable domain, remainder taken from reference TRBV5-1 and TRBJ1-1, is KAGVTQTPRYLIKTRGQQVTLSCSPISGHRSVSWYQQTPGQGLQFLFEYFSETQRNKGNFPGRFSGRQFSNSRSEMNVSTLELGDSALYLCASSLDPVNTEAFFGQGTRLTVV.

This rearrangement joins TRBV7-9 to TRBJ2-2, with D perhaps TRBD2 (5 bases). The CDR3 has 16 residues. The V gene's germline CDR1 is SEHNR and CDR2 FQNEAQ (reference sequence). Trimming removed 4 bases from V and 0 bases from J, with 12 bases in between. CDR3 residues: CASSSPKRSNTGELFF. CDR3 in DNA: TGTGCCAGCAGCTCCCCTAAGCGGTCGAACACCGGGGAGCTGTTTTTT.

As concerns this clonotype: This may arise from a read error, as a much more abundant clone is one base away. J is TRBJ2-5 and V is TRBV6-5, with TRBD2 as a possible D gene (7 bases). The V gene's germline CDR1 is MNHEY and CDR2 SVGAGI. The CDR3 runs 15 residues. V lost 1 base and J lost 3, with 12 bases in between. This CDR3 is CASSYFTGREETQYF. The DNA for the CDR3 is TGTGCCAGCAGTTACTTTACAGGGAGGGAAGAGACCCAGTACTTC.

Many counts were recorded for this clonotype. This chain links TRBV12-3 or TRBV12-4 with TRBJ2-7; D unresolved. V shed 6 bases and J shed 1 base, with 10 bases lying between them. There are 13 residues in the CDR3. The CDR3 is CASSQEGSYEQYF. CDR3 coding DNA: TGTGCCAGCAGCCAGGAAGGTTCCTACGAGCAGTACTTC.

This clonotype showed up many times. The chain carries TRBV28 and TRBJ2-7; 7 nucleotides agree with TRBD1. CDR1 and CDR2 from the germline V gene are MDHEN and SYDVKM. V lost 1 base to trimming and J lost 6 bases; unmatched junction nucleotides: 6. The CDR3 runs to 14 residues. The CDR3 DNA is TGTGCCAGCAGTTTATTCCTACAGGGGCCCGAGCAGTACTTC. Translating it yields CASSLFLQGPEQYF.